This T cell receptor beta chain was obtained from a study of beta chain features in type 1 diabetes. Background on the study: All samples combined gave roughly 100,000,000 sorted cells for examination. Study conclusions and caveats: The naive, central memory and Treg TCRB repertoires looked more alike in patients than they did in healthy donors.

Every bit of the isolated RNA underwent reverse transcription, so sequencing read expressed TCRB transcripts. Profiled with immunoSEQ multiplex PCR; TCRdb holds only in-frame clones, not every one. The sample shows about 160,000 clones, less than 9.5% of them seen only once. This clone was seen a handful of times. Its antigen is currently unknown. The germline V gene encodes CDR1 SGDLS and CDR2 YYNGEE. The CDR3 loop spans 15 amino acids. With 0 bases removed from V and 3 bases from J, the gap between germline ends came to 13 bases. Sequencing was carried out using central memory CD4+ T cells from blood. The rearrangement links TRBV9 to TRBJ2-7, with D possibly matching TRBD1 (6 bases). The TCR was taken from a woman younger than 35 in good health. The CDR3: CASSVEGTPVYEQYF. CDR3 DNA: TGTGCCAGCAGCGTAGAAGGGACACCCGTCTACGAGCAGTACTTC.